Listed here are 21 T cell receptor beta chains from one sample, sequenced in a study of T-cell memory formation after mild COVID-19. TCRdb redid the calling of the 5' RACE reads with MiXCR, one entry per CDR3 protein. The sample carries over 500,000 distinct CDR3 sequences, roughly 17% recorded once. Material: PBMCs or a T cell subset sorted from them (not recorded which). These receptors were obtained from an adult woman who had mild COVID-19 (a few samples of this study predate the infection). Cell type and time point are not known.

This clonotype was found a few times. J is TRBJ2-5 and V is TRBV24-1; perhaps TRBD1 as D (5 bases). The germline CDR1 and CDR2 sequences are KGHDR and SFDVKD. The CDR3 loop spans 13 amino acids. The V end lost 9 bases, the J end lost 0 bases, and 10 bases lay between the germline ends. The DNA for the CDR3 is TGTGCCACCTCAGGACAAAACCAAGAGACCCAGTACTTC. It is translated as CATSGQNQETQYF.

This clonotype was detected only a few times. The rearrangement links TRBV4-3 to TRBJ2-2; D could derive from TRBD1 or TRBD2 (5 bases each). The CDR3 length is 18 residues. Between the trimmed V and J ends, which lost 0 bases and 2 bases, there was a span of 16 bases. Germline V gene sequence: CDR1 LGHNA, CDR2 YSLEER. The CDR3 DNA is TGCGCCAGCAGCCAAGATCAGTGGCAGGGAGTTAACACCGGGGAGCTGTTTTTT. Amino acids: CASSQDQWQGVNTGELFF.

This clonotype occurred a few times. The V and J genes are TRBV6-5 and TRBJ2-3; 15 bases are shared with TRBD2. Looked up from germline, CDR1 is MNHEY and CDR2 is SVGAGI. This CDR3 has 16 residues. After removal of 9 bases from V and 9 bases from J, the junction contained 13 bases not matched to a gene. CDR3 residues: CASGPGTSGGPGTQYF. As DNA, the CDR3 is TGTGCCAGTGGCCCCGGGACTAGCGGGGGGCCAGGAACGCAGTATTTT.

This rearrangement joins TRBV7-9 to TRBJ1-1; no clear D gene. V lost 3 bases to trimming and J lost 1 base, with 6 bases between them. Germline CDR1 SEHNR, CDR2 FQNEAQ (reference sequence). The CDR3 spans 13 residues. The CDR3, as DNA: TGTGCCAGCAGCTTCGCTCGGAACACTGAAGCTTTCTTT. This codes for CASSFARNTEAFF.

The CDR3 spells CASSLGGGRGTDTQYF. CDR3 DNA sequence: TGTGCCAGCAGCTTAGGCGGCGGGAGGGGCACAGATACGCAGTATTTT. The chain employs TRBV7-2 and TRBJ2-3; 9 bases align to TRBD2. The CDR3 runs to 16 residues. V shed 1 base, J shed 1 base, and the junction held 3 bases outside the gene matches. CDR1 and CDR2 from the germline V gene are SGHTA and FQGNSA.

The table lists this clonotype with a few counts. The chain is built from TRBV7-9 and TRBJ1-5; D is unresolved. Per germline, CDR1 SEHNR and CDR2 FQNEAQ (reference sequence). The V end was cut by 4 bases, the J end by 7 bases, with 8 bases between. CDR3 length: 12 amino acids. CDR3 amino acids: CASSSFGQPQHF. DNA of the CDR3: TGTGCCAGCAGCTCCTTCGGGCAGCCCCAGCATTTT.

The table lists this clonotype with many counts. The chain joins TRBV5-5 to TRBJ2-3; D gene uncertain. The CDR3 covers 14 residues. Trimming removed 4 bases from V and 0 bases from J, with 9 bases in between. Germline V gene lookup returns CDR1 SGHKS and CDR2 YYEKEE (reference sequence). This CDR3 reads CASSLTSSTDTQYF. In DNA, the CDR3 is TGTGCCAGCAGCCTGACGTCTAGCACAGATACGCAGTATTTT.

J is TRBJ1-2 and V is TRBV7-2, with D unclear. Trimming stripped 3 bases from V and 4 bases from J, with 6 bases between. The CDR3 runs 12 residues. Germline V CDR1 and CDR2: SGHTA, FQGNSA. The CDR3 loop reads CASSFGSYGYTF. CDR3 DNA: TGTGCCAGCAGCTTCGGGAGCTATGGCTACACCTTC.

This clonotype appeared a few times. The gene calls are TRBV6-6 and TRBJ2-7; 8 bases are shared with TRBD1. Germline V CDR1 and CDR2: MNHNY, SVGAGI (reference sequence). V dropped 5 bases and J dropped 2; count of bases not matched to a gene: 8. The CDR3 consists of 15 residues. The CDR3 loop reads CASSTQGTGPYEQYF. In DNA, the CDR3 is TGTGCCAGCAGTACTCAGGGGACAGGACCCTACGAGCAGTACTTC.

Only a few counts were recorded for this clonotype. The V call is TRBV6-2 or TRBV6-3, the J call TRBJ1-2, with no clear D. This CDR3 spans 13 amino acids. Trimming pared 7 bases from V and 10 bases from J, leaving 19 bases between. Germline V gives CDR1 MNHEY, CDR2 SVGEGT. The CDR3 spells CASNSPGSPVYTF. Here the CDR3 DNA reads TGTGCCAGCAACTCCCCGGGGAGCCCGGTCTACACCTTC.

The CDR3 spells CASSGPSGGPGNTIYF. CDR3 coding DNA: TGTGCCAGCAGCGGACCGTCAGGGGGCCCTGGAAACACCATATATTTT. This chain uses TRBV9 with TRBJ1-3; 8 positions match TRBD1. CDR1 and CDR2 (germline): SGDLS, YYNGEE. Trimming took 3 bases from V and 2 from J; bases not matched to a gene: 7. The CDR3 extends over 16 amino acids.

This clonotype has only a few counts. The chain uses TRBV3-1 and TRBJ2-3, with D maybe TRBD2 (6 bases). This CDR3 region has 18 residues. Germline lookup yields CDR1 LGHDT and CDR2 YNNKEL (reference sequence). V lost 4 bases to trimming and J lost 0 bases, with 20 bases between them. CDR3 residues: CASSLKSLSGTSTDTQYF. DNA for the CDR3: TGTGCCAGCAGCCTTAAGAGCTTATCCGGGACTAGCACAGATACGCAGTATTTT.

This clonotype came up a few times. The CDR3 protein is CASSIDDWTGRNEQFF. CDR3 in DNA: TGTGCCAGTAGTATAGACGACTGGACAGGGAGGAATGAGCAGTTCTTC. V gene TRBV19 combines with J gene TRBJ2-1, with 8 bases that match TRBD1. The ends lost 0 bases at V and 7 bases at J; junction bases unmatched: 8. This CDR3 is built from 16 residues. Germline V gene lookup returns CDR1 LNHDA and CDR2 SQIVND (reference sequence).

The CDR3 loop reads CASSPTRGGRETQYF. In DNA, the CDR3 is TGTGCCAGCAGCCCAACCCGGGGGGGCCGGGAGACCCAGTACTTC. V gene TRBV3-1 combines with J gene TRBJ2-5, with 8 bases that match TRBD2. Losses at the gene ends were 4 bases for V and 5 bases for J; bases not matched to a gene: 9. Germline lookup yields CDR1 LGHDT and CDR2 YNNKEL (reference sequence). This CDR3 has 15 residues.

This clonotype was detected only a few times. The chain recombines TRBV13 with TRBJ2-3, with D unresolved. Germline loops: CDR1 PRHDT, CDR2 FYEKMQ (reference sequence). The V gene lost 5 bases and the J gene lost 2 bases, with 20 bases spanning the gap. The CDR3 runs 17 residues. The CDR3 sequence is CASSPPAVDRNTDTQYF. CDR3 DNA: TGTGCCAGCAGCCCCCCGGCCGTGGACCGGAACACAGATACGCAGTATTTT.

The CDR3 loop is CASSQVWDTQYF. The CDR3 bases are TGTGCCAGCAGCCAAGTTTGGGATACGCAGTATTTT. The chain joins TRBV14 to TRBJ2-3, with D unresolved. Trimming removed 1 base at V and 6 bases at J, with 5 bases between. The CDR3 is 12 amino acids. CDR1 is SGHDN and CDR2 is FVKESK in the germline V gene.

This chain connects TRBV6-2 or TRBV6-3 to TRBJ1-1, with D unresolved. Trimming removed 6 bases at V and 8 bases at J, with 16 bases between. Germline V lookup: CDR1 MNHEY, CDR2 SVGEGT. The CDR3 is made up of 13 amino acids. DNA of the CDR3: TGTGCCAGCAGCCTACATACAACAACAGAAGCTTTCTTT. It specifies CASSLHTTTEAFF.

This clonotype was observed at least ten times. The CDR3 loop is CASRNRDRGNTEAFF. The DNA for the CDR3 is TGTGCCAGCCGAAACCGGGACAGGGGAAACACTGAAGCTTTCTTT. The chain recombines TRBV5-8 with TRBJ1-1, with 10 bases matching TRBD1. V shed 7 bases and J 2 bases; nucleotides not matched to a gene: 8. CDR1 is SGHTS, CDR2 YDEGEE, per germline. The CDR3 totals 15 residues.

The chain carries TRBV7-9 and TRBJ2-7; the D gene is possibly TRBD1 (6 bases). CDR3 length: 15 amino acids. Trimming shortened V by 4 bases and J by 3 bases, and 16 bases separated the two germline ends. Germline V gene data show CDR1 as SEHNR and CDR2 as FQNEAQ (reference sequence). CDR3 nucleotide sequence: TGTGCCAGCAGCTCCGAGAGCAGGGGAAACTACGAGCAGTACTTC. Translating gives CASSSESRGNYEQYF.

The rearrangement uses TRBV9 and TRBJ1-1; TRBD1 might be the D (6 bases). The V end lost 0 bases, the J end lost 4 bases, and 13 bases lay between the germline ends. Germline lookup yields CDR1 SGDLS and CDR2 YYNGEE. The CDR3 runs 15 residues. The CDR3 region is CASSVVSGGPTEAFF. The CDR3 DNA sequence: TGTGCCAGCAGCGTAGTCTCCGGGGGGCCCACTGAAGCTTTCTTT.

This chain connects TRBV5-1 to TRBJ2-7; 7 bases are shared with TRBD1. J gave up 3 bases and V 2 bases, and 8 bases lay outside the gene matches. CDR1 and CDR2 from the germline V gene are SGHRS and YFSETQ. The CDR3 consists of 15 residues. CDR3 nucleotide sequence: TGCGCCAGCAGCTTCAGACAGGGCATCCTCTACGAGCAGTACTTC. Amino acids: CASSFRQGILYEQYF.